This TCR beta chain emerged from a study of T cell responses to AZD1222 COVID-19 vaccine. Study-wide findings and caveats: Just a handful of AZD1222 recipients tested seropositive at baseline. Repertoires were obtained solely post-peak T cell response. Donors skewed white British and female; clonal diversity was possibly underestimated.

As regards this clone: As yet, its antigen is unknown.

The method was immunoSEQ multiplex PCR; TCRdb's version includes in-frame clones alone and lacks a portion of them. The sample has roughly 100,000 clones; 86% are singletons. The starting material was peripheral blood, obtained 28 days after the second dose of the MenACWY control vaccine. The clonotype comes from an adult who received the MenACWY meningococcal vaccine as a control.

The CDR3 spells CASSQSGGQGPLRYGYTF. DNA of the CDR3: TGTGCCAGCAGCCAATCTGGAGGGCAGGGGCCGCTCCGGTATGGCTACACCTTC. The V and J genes are TRBV16 and TRBJ1-2, with a tentative D call TRBD1 (6 bases). The V and J ends lost 0 bases and 5 bases respectively, with 22 bases between them. The CDR3 runs 18 residues. The germline gives CDR1 KGHSY, CDR2 FQNENV.